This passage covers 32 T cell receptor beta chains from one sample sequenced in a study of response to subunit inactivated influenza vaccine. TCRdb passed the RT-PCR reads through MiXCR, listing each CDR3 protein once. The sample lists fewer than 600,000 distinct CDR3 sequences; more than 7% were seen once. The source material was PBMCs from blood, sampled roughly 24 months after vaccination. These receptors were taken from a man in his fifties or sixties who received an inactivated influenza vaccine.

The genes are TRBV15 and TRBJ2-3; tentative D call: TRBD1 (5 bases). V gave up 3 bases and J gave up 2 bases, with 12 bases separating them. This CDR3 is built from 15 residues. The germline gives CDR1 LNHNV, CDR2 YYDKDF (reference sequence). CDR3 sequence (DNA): TGTGCCACCAGCAGTTCACAGGTACCCACAGATACGCAGTATTTT. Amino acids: CATSSSQVPTDTQYF.

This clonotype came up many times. The CDR3 is CSARDSRKKGDTEAFF. The CDR3 DNA is TGCAGTGCTAGAGATAGCAGGAAAAAGGGGGACACTGAAGCTTTCTTT. V usage is TRBV20-1 and J usage is TRBJ1-1, with a weak D call TRBD1 (6 bases). The CDR3 spans 16 residues. Germline CDR1 is DFQATT and CDR2 is SNEGSKA (reference sequence). V lost 0 bases to trimming and J lost 3 bases, with 17 bases between them.

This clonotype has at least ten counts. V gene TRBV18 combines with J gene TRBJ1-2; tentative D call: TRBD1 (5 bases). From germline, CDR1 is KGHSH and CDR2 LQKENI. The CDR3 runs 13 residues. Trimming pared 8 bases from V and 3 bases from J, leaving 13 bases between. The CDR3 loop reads CASSPGTDYGYTF. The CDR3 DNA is TGTGCCAGCAGCCCCGGGACGGACTATGGCTACACCTTC.

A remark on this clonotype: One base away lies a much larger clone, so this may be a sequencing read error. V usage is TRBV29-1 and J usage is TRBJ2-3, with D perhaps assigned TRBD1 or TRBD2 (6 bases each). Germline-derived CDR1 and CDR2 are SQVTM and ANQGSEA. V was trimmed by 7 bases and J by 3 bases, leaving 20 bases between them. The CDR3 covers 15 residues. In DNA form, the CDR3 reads TGCAGCGCTGGAGGGGGAGAGACTCCTACAGATACGCAGTATTTT. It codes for CSAGGGETPTDTQYF.

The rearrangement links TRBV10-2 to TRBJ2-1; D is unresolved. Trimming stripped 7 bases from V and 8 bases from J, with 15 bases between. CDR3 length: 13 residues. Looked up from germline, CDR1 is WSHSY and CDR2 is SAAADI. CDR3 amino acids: CASKASGNHEQFF. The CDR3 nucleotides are TGCGCCAGCAAGGCTAGTGGCAACCATGAGCAGTTCTTC.

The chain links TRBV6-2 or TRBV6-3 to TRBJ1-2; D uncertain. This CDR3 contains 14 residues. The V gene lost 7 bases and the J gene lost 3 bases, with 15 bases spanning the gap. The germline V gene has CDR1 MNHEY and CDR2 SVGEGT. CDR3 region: CASTTAVSYYGYTF. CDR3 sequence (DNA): TGTGCCAGCACCACCGCCGTCAGCTACTATGGCTACACCTTC.

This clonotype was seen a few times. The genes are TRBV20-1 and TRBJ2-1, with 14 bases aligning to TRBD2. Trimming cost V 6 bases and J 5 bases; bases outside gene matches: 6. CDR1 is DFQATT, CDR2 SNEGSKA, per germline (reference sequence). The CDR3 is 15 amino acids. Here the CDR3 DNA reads TGCAGTGCCAGGACTAGCGGGGGGCTCCACAATGAGCAGTTCTTC. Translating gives CSARTSGGLHNEQFF.

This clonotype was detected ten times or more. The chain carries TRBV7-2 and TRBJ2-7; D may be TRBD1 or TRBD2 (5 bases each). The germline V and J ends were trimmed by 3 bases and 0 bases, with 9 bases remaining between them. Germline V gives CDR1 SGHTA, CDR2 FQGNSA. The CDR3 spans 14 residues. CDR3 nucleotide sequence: TGTGCCAGCAGCTTTATAGGGACCTCCTACGAGCAGTACTTC. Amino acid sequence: CASSFIGTSYEQYF.

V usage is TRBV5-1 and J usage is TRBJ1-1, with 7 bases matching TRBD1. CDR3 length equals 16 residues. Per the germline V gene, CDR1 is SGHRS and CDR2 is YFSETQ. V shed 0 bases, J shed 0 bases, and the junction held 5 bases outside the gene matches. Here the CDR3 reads CASSLDRGLMNTEAFF. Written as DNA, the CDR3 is TGCGCCAGCAGCTTGGACAGGGGACTCATGAACACTGAAGCTTTCTTT.

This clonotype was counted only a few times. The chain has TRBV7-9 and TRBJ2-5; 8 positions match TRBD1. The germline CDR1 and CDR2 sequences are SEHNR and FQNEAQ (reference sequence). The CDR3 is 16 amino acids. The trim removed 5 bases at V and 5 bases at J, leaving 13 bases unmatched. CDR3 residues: CASSMPQGARLETQYF. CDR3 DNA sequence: TGTGCCAGCAGCATGCCCCAGGGGGCGCGGTTGGAGACCCAGTACTTC.

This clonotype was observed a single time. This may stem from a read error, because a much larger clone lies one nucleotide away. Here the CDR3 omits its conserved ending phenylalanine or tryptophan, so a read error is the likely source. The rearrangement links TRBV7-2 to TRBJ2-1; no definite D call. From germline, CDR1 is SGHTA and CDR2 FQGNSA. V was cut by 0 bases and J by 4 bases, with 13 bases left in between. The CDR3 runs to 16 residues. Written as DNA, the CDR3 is TGTGCCAGCAGCTTAGCAGGTGGCGGCTCATACAATGAGCAGTTCTTA. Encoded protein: CASSLAGGGSYNEQFL.

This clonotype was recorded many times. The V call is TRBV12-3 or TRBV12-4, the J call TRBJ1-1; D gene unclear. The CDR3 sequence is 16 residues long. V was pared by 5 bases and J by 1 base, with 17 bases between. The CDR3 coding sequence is TGTGCCAGCAGTCGCTACGGTCAGGCGGCGAACACTGAAGCTTTCTTT. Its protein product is CASSRYGQAANTEAFF.

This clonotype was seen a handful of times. DNA for the CDR3: TGCAGTGCCAGTCAAGAGCGCGGACTAGCGGCTAACATTCAGTACTTC. Translated: CSASQERGLAANIQYF. The chain combines TRBV20-1 with TRBJ2-4; 10 bases match TRBD2. With 6 bases clipped from V and 7 bases from J, the junction kept 15 bases outside the gene matches. The germline V gene has CDR1 DFQATT and CDR2 SNEGSKA (reference sequence). The length of the CDR3 is 16 residues.

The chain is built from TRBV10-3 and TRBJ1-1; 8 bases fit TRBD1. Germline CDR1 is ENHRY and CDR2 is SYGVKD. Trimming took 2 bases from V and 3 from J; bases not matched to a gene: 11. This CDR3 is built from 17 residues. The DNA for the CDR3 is TGTGCCATCAGTGAGCATTTTAGGACAGGGAAGGACACTGAAGCTTTCTTT. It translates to CAISEHFRTGKDTEAFF.

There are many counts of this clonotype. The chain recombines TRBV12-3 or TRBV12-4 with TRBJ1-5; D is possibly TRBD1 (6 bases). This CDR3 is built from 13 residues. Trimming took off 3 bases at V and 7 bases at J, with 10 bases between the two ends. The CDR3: CASSLNRAQPQHF. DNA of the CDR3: TGTGCCAGCAGTTTGAACAGGGCGCAGCCCCAGCATTTT.

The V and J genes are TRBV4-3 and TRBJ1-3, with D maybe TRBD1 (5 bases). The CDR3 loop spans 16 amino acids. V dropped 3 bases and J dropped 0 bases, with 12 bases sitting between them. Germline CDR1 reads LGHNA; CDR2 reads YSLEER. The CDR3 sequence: CASSQGTPSSGNTIYF. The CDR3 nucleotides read TGCGCCAGCAGCCAGGGGACTCCCTCCTCTGGAAACACCATATATTTT.

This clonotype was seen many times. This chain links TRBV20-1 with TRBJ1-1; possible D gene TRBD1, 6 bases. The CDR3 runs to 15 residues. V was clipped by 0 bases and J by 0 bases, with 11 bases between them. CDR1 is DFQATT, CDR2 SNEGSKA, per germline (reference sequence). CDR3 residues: CSARDPGQMNTEAFF. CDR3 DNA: TGCAGTGCTAGAGATCCCGGACAGATGAACACTGAAGCTTTCTTT.

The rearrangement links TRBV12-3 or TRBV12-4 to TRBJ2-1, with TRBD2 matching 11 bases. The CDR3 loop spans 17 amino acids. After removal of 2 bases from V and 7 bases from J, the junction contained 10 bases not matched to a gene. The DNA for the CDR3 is TGTGCCAGCAGTTTACGGGGTAGCGGGAGGGCCCTTAATGAGCAGTTCTTC. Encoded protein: CASSLRGSGRALNEQFF.

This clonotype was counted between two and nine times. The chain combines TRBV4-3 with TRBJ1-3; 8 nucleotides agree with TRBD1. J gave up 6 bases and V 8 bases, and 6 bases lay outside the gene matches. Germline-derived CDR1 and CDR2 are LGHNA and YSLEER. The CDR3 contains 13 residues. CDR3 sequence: CASSQDRENTIYF. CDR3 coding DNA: TGCGCCAGCTCCCAGGACAGGGAAAACACCATATATTTT.

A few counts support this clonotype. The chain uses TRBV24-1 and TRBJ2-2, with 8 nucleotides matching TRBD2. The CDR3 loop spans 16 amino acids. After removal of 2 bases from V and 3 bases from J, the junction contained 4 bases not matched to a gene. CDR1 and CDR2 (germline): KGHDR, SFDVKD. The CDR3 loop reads CATSDSRAGDTGELFF. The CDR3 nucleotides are TGTGCCACCAGTGATTCCCGAGCGGGGGACACCGGGGAGCTGTTTTTT.

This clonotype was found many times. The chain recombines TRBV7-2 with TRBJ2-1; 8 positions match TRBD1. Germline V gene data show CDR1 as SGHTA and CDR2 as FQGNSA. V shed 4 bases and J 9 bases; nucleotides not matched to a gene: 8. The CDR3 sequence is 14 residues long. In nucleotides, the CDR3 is TGTGCCAGCAGCTCAAACGGACAGGGTCTTGAGCAGTTCTTC. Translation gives CASSSNGQGLEQFF.

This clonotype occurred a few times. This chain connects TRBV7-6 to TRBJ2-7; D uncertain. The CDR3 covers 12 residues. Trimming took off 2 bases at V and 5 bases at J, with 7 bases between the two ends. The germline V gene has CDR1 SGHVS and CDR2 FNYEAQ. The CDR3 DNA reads TGTGCCAGCAGCTTACTGGGCAACGAGCAGTACTTC. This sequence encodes CASSLLGNEQYF.

CDR3 sequence (DNA): TGTGCCAGCTCACCCCGCTCCGGGGGTGATAGCAATCAGCCCCAGCATTTT. Protein: CASSPRSGGDSNQPQHF. The chain joins TRBV18 to TRBJ1-5; TRBD1 is a possible D gene (5 bases). The CDR3 length is 17 residues. With 3 bases removed from V and 0 bases from J, the gap between germline ends came to 15 bases. Germline V gene data show CDR1 as KGHSH and CDR2 as LQKENI.

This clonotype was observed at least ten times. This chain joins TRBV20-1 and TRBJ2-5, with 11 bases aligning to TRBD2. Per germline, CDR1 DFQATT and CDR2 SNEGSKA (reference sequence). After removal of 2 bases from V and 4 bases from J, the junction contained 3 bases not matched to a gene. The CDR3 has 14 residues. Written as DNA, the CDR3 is TGCAGTGCTAGATGGCTAGCGGGGGGAGAGACCCAGTACTTC. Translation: CSARWLAGGETQYF.

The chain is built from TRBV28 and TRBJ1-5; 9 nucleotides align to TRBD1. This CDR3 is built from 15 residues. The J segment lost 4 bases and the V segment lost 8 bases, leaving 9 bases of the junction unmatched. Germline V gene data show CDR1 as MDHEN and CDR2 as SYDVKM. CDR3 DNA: TGTGCCAGCCGGTGGGGGACAGGGCAAAATCAGCCCCAGCATTTT. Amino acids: CASRWGTGQNQPQHF.

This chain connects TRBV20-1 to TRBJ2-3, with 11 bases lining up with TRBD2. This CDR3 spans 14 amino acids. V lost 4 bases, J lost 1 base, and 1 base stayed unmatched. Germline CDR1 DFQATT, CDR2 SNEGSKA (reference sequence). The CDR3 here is CSATTSGGTDTQYF. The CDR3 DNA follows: TGCAGTGCTACGACTAGCGGGGGCACAGATACGCAGTATTTT.

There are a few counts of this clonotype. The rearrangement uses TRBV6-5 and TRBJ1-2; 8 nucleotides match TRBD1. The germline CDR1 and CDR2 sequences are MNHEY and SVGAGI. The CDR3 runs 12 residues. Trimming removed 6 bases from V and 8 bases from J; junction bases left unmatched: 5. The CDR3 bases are TGTGCCAGCAGGGACAGGGCTCAAGGCTACACCTTC. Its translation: CASRDRAQGYTF.

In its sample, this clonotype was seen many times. DNA for the CDR3: TGTGCCAGCAGTCCTGGGGGGTCAGATACGCAGTATTTT. Translated, it gives CASSPGGSDTQYF. The chain uses TRBV12-3 or TRBV12-4 and TRBJ2-3; the D gene is possibly TRBD2 (6 bases). The V and J ends lost 5 bases and 4 bases respectively, with 10 bases between them. The CDR3 sequence is 13 residues long.

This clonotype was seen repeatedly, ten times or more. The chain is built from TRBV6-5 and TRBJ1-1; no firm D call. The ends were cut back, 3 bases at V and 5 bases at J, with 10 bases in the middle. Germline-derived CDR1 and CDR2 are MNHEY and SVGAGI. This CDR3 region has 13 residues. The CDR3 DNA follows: TGTGCCAGCAGTTATCGGAGCCGGACTGAAGCTTTCTTT. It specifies CASSYRSRTEAFF.

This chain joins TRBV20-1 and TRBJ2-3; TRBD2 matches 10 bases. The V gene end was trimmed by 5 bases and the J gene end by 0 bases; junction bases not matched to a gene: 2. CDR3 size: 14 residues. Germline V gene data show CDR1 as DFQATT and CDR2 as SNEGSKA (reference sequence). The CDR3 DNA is TGCAGTGCTCCAGCGGGGGGGAGCACAGATACGCAGTATTTT. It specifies CSAPAGGSTDTQYF.

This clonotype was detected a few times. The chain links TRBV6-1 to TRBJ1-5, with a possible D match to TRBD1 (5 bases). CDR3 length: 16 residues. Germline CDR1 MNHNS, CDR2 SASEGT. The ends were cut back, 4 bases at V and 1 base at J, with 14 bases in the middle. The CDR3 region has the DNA TGTGCCAGCAGTGGGGCCAGGGTCGGGAGCAATCAGCCCCAGCATTTT. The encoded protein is CASSGARVGSNQPQHF.

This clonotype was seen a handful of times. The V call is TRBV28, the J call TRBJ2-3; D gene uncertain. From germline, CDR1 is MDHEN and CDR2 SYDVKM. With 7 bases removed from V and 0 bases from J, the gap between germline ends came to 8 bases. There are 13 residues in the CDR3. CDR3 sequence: CASKTPSTDTQYF. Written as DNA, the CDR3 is TGTGCCAGCAAGACCCCAAGCACAGATACGCAGTATTTT.